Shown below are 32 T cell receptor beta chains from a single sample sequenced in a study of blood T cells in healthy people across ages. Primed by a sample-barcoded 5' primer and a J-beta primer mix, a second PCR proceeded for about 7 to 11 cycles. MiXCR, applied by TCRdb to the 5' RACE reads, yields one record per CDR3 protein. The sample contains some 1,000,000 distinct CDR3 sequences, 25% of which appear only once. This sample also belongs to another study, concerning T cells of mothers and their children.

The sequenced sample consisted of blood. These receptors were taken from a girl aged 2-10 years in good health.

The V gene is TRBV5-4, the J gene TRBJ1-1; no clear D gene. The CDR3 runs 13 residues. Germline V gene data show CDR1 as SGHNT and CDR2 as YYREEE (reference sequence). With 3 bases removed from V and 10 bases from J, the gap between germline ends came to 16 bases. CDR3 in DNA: TGTGCCAGCAGCTCCTCTAAACAAGCCGGAGCTTTCTTT. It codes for CASSSSKQAGAFF.

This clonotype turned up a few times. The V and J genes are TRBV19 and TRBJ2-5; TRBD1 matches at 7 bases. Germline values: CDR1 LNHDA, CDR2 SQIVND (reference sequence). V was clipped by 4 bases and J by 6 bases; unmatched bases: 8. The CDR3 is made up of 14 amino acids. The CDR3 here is CASSTRQGKKTQYF. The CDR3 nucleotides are TGTGCCAGTAGTACCCGACAGGGTAAGAAGACCCAGTACTTC. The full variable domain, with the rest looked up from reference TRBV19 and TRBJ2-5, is DGGITQSPKYLFRKEGQNVTLSCEQNLNHDAMYWYRQDPGQGLRLIYYSQIVNDFQKGDIAEGYSVSREKKESFPLTVTSAQKNPTAFYLCASSTRQGKKTQYFGPGTRLLVL.

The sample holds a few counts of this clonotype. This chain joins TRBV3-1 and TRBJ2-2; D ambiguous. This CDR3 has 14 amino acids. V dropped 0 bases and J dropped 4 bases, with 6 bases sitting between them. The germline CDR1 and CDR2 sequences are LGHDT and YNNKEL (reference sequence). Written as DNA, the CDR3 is TGTGCCAGCAGCCAAGACAGGTTCACCGGGGAGCTGTTTTTT. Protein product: CASSQDRFTGELFF.

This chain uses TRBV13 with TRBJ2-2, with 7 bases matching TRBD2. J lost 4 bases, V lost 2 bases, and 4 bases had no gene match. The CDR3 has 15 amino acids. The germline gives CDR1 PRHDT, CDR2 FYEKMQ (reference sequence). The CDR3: CASSLPRESTGELFF. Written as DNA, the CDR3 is TGTGCCAGCAGCTTACCGCGGGAGAGCACCGGGGAGCTGTTTTTT.

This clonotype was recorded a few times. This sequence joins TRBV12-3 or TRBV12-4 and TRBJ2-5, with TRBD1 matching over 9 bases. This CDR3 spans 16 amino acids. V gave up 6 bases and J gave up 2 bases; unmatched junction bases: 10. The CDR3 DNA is TGTGCCAGCAGCACAATGATACAGGGGGCGCAAGAGACCCAGTACTTC. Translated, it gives CASSTMIQGAQETQYF.

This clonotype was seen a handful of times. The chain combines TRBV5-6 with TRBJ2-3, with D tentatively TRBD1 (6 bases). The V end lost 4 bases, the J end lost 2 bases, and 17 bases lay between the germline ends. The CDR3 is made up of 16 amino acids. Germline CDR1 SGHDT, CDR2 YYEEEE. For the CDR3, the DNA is TGTGCCAGCAGCATACCGGGACACCGAGACACAGATACGCAGTATTTT. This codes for CASSIPGHRDTDTQYF.

The CDR3 loop reads CSALDLLPYEQYF. In DNA form, the CDR3 reads TGCAGTGCTTTGGACCTGCTACCCTACGAGCAGTACTTC. The chain uses TRBV20-1 and TRBJ2-7, with D uncertain. Germline assignment: CDR1 DFQATT and CDR2 SNEGSKA (reference sequence). This CDR3 comprises 13 residues. Deletions cut 5 bases from V and 2 bases from J, with 13 bases between.

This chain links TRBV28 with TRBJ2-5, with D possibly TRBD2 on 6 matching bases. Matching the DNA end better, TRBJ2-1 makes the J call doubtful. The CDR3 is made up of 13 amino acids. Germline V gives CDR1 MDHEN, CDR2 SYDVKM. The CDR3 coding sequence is TGTGCCAGCAGACTCGGCGGAGGGGATGAGCAGTTCTTC. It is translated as CASRLGGGDEQFF.

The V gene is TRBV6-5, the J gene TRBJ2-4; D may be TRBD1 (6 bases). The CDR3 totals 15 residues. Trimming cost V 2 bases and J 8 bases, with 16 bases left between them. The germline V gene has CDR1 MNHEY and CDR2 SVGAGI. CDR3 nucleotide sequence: TGTGCCAGCAGTTACGCCGGGACCCCAGGGGACATTCAGTACTTC. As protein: CASSYAGTPGDIQYF.

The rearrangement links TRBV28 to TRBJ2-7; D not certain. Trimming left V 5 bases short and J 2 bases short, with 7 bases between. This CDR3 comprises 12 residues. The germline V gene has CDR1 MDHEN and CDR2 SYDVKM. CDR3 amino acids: CASSGWTYEQYF. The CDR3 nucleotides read TGTGCCAGCAGTGGTTGGACCTACGAGCAGTACTTC.

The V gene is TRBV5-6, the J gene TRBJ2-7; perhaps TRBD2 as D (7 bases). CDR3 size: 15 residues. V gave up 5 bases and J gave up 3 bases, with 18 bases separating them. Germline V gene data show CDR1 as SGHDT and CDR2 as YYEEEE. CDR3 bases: TGTGCCAGCAGTCCACGGGGGGCCCTACTCTACGAGCAGTACTTC. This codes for CASSPRGALLYEQYF.

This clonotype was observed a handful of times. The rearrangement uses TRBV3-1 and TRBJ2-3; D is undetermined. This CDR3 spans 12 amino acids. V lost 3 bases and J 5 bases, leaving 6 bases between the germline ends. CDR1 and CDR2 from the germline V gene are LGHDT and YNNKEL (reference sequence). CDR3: CASSHIGDTQYF. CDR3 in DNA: TGTGCCAGCAGCCATATTGGAGATACGCAGTATTTT.

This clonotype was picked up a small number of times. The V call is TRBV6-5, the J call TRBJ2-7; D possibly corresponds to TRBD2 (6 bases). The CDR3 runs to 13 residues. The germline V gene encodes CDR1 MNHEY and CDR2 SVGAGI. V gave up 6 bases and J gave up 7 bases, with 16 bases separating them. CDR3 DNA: TGTGCCAGCAGCGGGACTCGTGCGGGGGAGCAGTACTTC. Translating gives CASSGTRAGEQYF.

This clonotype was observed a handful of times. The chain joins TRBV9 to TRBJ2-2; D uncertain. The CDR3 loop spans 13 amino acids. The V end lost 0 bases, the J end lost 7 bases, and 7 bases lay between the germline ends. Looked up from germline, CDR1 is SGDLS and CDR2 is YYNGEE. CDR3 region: CASSVGGSGELFF. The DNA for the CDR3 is TGTGCCAGCAGCGTAGGCGGCAGCGGGGAGCTGTTTTTT.

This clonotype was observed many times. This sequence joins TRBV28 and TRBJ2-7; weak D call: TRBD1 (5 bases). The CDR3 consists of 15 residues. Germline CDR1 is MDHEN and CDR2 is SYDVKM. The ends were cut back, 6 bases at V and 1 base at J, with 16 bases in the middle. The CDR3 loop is CASRKGVLTSYEQYF. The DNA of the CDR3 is TGTGCCAGCAGGAAAGGGGTACTCACTTCCTACGAGCAGTACTTC.

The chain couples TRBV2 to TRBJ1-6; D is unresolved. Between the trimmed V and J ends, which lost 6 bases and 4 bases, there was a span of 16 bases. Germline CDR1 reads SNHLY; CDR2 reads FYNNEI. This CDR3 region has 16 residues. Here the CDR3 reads CASSDRRAVYNSPLHF. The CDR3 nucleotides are TGTGCCAGCAGCGATCGACGGGCAGTTTATAATTCACCCCTCCACTTT.

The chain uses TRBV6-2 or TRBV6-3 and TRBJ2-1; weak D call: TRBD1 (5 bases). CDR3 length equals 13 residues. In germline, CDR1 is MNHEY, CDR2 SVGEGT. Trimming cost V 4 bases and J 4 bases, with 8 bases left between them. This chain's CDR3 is CASSWGFYNEQFF. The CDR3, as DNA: TGTGCCAGCAGTTGGGGCTTTTACAATGAGCAGTTCTTC.

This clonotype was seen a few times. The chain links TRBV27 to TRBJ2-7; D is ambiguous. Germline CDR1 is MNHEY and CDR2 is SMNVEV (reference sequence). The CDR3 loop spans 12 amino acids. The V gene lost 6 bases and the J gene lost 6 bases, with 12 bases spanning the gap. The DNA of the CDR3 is TGTGCCAGCAGGGGCCTGGAAACCGAGCAGTACTTC. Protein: CASRGLETEQYF.

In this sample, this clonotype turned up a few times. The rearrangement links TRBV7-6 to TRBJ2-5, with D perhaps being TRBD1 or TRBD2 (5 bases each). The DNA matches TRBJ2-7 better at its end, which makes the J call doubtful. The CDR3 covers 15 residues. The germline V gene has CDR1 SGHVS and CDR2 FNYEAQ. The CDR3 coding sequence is TGTGCCAGCAGCTTAGAGAGGGGCCAAGGCTACGAGCAGTACTTC. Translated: CASSLERGQGYEQYF.

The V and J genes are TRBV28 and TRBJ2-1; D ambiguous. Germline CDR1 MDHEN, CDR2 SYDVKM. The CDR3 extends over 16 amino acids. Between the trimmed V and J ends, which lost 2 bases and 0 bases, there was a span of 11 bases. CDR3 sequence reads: CASSLQQESSYNEQFF. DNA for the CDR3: TGTGCCAGCAGTTTACAGCAGGAGAGCTCCTACAATGAGCAGTTCTTC. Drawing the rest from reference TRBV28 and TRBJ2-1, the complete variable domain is DVKVTQSSRYLVKRTGEKVFLECVQDMDHENMFWYRQDPGLGLRLIYFSYDVKMKEKGDIPEGYSVSREKKERFSLILESASTNQTSMYLCASSLQQESSYNEQFFGPGTRLTVL.

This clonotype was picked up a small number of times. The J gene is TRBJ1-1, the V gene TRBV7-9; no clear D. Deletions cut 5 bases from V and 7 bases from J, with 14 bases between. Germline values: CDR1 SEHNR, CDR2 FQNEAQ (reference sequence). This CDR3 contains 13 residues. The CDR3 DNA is TGTGCCAGCAGCCCAGGTGGTGGGAGTGAAGCTTTCTTT. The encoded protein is CASSPGGGSEAFF. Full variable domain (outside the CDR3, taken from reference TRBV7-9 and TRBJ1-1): DTGVSQNPRHKITKRGQNVTFRCDPISEHNRLYWYRQTLGQGPEFLTYFQNEAQLEKSRLLSDRFSAERPKGSFSTLEIQRTEQGDSAMYLCASSPGGGSEAFFGQGTRLTVV.

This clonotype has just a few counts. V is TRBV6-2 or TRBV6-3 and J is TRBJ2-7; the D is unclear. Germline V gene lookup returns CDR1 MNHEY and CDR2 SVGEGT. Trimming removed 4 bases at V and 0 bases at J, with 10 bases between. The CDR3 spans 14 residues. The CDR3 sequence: CASSSSWASYEQYF. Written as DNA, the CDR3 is TGTGCCAGCAGTTCTAGTTGGGCCTCCTACGAGCAGTACTTC.

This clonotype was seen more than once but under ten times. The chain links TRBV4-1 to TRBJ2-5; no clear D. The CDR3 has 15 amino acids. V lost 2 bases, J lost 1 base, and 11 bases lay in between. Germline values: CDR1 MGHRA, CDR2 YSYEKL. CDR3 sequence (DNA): TGCGCCAGCAGCCAATATGAGAGCAGCCAAGAGACCCAGTACTTC. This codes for CASSQYESSQETQYF.

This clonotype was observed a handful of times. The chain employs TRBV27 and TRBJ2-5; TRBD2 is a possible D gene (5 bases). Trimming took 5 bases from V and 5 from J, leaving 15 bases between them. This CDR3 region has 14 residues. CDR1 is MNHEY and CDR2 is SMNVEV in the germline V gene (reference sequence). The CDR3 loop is CASSINQGGETQYF. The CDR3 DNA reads TGTGCCAGCAGTATCAACCAAGGCGGGGAGACCCAGTACTTC.

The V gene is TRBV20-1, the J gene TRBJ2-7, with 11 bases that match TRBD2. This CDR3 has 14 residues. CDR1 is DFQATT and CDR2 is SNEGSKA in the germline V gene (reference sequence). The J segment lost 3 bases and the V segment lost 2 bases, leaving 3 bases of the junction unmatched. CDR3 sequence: CSARLAGGGYEQYF. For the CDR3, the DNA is TGCAGTGCTAGACTAGCGGGGGGAGGCTACGAGCAGTACTTC.

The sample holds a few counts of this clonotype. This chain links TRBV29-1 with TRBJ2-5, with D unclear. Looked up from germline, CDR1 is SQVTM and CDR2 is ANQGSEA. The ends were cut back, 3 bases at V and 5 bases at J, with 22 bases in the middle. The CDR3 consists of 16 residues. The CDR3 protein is CSVDFQALKYGETQYF. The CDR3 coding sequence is TGCAGCGTTGATTTCCAGGCCCTCAAATACGGGGAGACCCAGTACTTC.

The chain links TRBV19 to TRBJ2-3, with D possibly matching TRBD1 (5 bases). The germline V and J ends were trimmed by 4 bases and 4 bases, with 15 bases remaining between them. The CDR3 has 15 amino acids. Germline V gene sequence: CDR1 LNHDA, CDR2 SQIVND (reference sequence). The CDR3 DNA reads TGTGCCAGTAGTACGGACACCTTAGGGGCAGATACGCAGTATTTT. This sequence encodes CASSTDTLGADTQYF.

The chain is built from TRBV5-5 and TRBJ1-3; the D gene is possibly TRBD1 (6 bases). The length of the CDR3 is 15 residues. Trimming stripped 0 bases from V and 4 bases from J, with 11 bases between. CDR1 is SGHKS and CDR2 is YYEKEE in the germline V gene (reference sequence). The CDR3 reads CASSLGGGEGNTIYF. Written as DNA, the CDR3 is TGTGCCAGCAGCTTGGGCGGGGGCGAAGGAAACACCATATATTTT.

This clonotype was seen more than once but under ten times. CDR3 nucleotide sequence: TGTGCCAGCGGCGACCTAGCCAAAAACATTCAGTACTTC. Translation: CASGDLAKNIQYF. The gene calls are TRBV5-6 and TRBJ2-4; no reliable D call. The CDR3 contains 13 residues. CDR1 and CDR2 (germline): SGHDT, YYEEEE. Trimming left V 7 bases short and J 0 bases short, with 8 bases between.

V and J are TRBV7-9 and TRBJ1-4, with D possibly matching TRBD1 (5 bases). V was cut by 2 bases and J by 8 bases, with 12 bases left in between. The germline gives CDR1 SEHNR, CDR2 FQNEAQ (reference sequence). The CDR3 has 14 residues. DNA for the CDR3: TGTGCCAGCAGCTTACAGGGAATAGGCGAAAAACTGTTTTTT. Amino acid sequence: CASSLQGIGEKLFF.

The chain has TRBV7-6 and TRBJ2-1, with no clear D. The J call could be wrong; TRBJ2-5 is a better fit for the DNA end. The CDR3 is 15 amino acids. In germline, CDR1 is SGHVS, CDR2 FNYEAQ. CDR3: CASSLEGKARETQYF. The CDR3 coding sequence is TGTGCCAGCAGCTTAGAGGGAAAGGCCCGGGAGACCCAGTACTTC.

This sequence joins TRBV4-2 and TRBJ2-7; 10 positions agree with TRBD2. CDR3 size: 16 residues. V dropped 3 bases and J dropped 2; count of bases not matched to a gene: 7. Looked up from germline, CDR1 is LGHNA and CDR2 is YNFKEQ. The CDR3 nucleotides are TGTGCCAGCAGCCACAAACCGGGACTAGCGACCTACGAGCAGTACTTC. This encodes CASSHKPGLATYEQYF.